This is a list of T cell receptor beta chains from one sample in a study of shared clonotypes between healthy human individuals. Clones were read by immunoSEQ multiplex PCR, and TCRdb kept only the in-frame ones, dropping some. The table includes some 700,000 clones, about 90% detected once. The sample taken for sequencing was memory CD8+ T cells from PBMCs. These TCRs come from a young man in good health. Some clones in this sample may be carry-over from other donors' samples. The CDR3 runs from the conserved cysteine through the conserved F or W. D genes are given only for firm matches. Some rows have no size entry. The others give once, few or many, or a class for an expanded clone.

TRBD2 | - | TRBJ2-1 | TRBV9 | CASSVGLAEVYNEQFF | TGTGCCAGCAGCGTCGGACTAGCGGAGGTCTACAATGAGCAGTTCTTC
TRBD1 | once | TRBJ2-5 | TRBV7-8 | CASSPGQGRNQETQYF | TGTGCCAGCAGCCCCGGACAGGGGCGAAACCAAGAGACCCAGTACTTC
- | - | TRBJ2-1 | TRBV19 | CASSIPEVYNEQFF | TGTGCCAGTAGTATCCCCGAAGTCTACAATGAGCAGTTCTTC
TRBD2 | - | TRBJ2-3 | TRBV25-1 | CASTSGSADTQYF | TGTGCCAGCACTAGCGGGAGTGCAGATACGCAGTATTTT
TRBD2 | - | TRBJ2-1 | TRBV13 | CASSPYTSGSFYEQFF | TGTGCCAGCAGCCCGTACACTAGCGGGAGTTTCTATGAGCAGTTCTTC
TRBD1 | - | TRBJ2-2 | TRBV30 | CACLDRGRTGELFF | TGTGCCTGTCTAGACAGGGGGCGCACCGGGGAGCTGTTTTTT
- | - | TRBJ2-7 | TRBV6-1 | CASSEGLAAEQYF | TGTGCCAGCAGTGAAGGGTTAGCGGCCGAGCAGTACTTC
- | - | TRBJ2-7 | TRBV7-6 | CASSSESLTYEQYF | TGTGCCAGCAGCTCTGAGTCGTTAACCTACGAGCAGTACTTC
TRBD2 | - | TRBJ2-5 | TRBV7-3 | CASSPTSGSGETQYF | TGTGCCAGCAGCCCGACTAGCGGGAGCGGGGAGACCCAGTACTTC
- | - | TRBJ1-1 | TRBV25-1 | CASSTLGRDTEAFF | TGTGCCAGCAGTACCCTGGGGAGGGACACTGAAGCTTTCTTT
- | - | TRBJ1-5 | TRBV2 | CASASVINQPQHF | TGTGCCAGCGCTAGTGTTATTAATCAGCCCCAGCATTTT
- | - | TRBJ2-7 | TRBV5-6 | CASSLRSEQYF | TGTGCCAGCAGCTTGAGATCGGAGCAGTACTTC
TRBD2 | - | TRBJ2-7 | TRBV10-3 | CAISDPGLAGVEQYF | TGTGCCATCAGTGACCCGGGACTAGCGGGAGTCGAGCAGTACTTC
TRBD2 | - | TRBJ2-7 | TRBV19 | CASSWGSGSRYEQYF | TGTGCCAGTAGCTGGGGGAGCGGGAGCCGCTACGAGCAGTACTTC
- | - | TRBJ2-1 | TRBV27 | CASSLRRDNEQFF | TGTGCCAGCAGTTTACGCAGAGACAATGAGCAGTTCTTC
- | - | TRBJ2-6 | TRBV27 | CASTWSSGANVLTF | TGTGCCAGTACGTGGAGCTCTGGGGCCAACGTCCTGACTTTC
TRBD1 | - | TRBJ1-2 | TRBV5-1 | CASSAPDRDGYTF | TGCGCCAGCAGCGCACCAGACAGGGATGGCTACACCTTC
TRBD2 | - | TRBJ2-7 | TRBV7-9 | CASSSRERDSYEQYF | TGTGCCAGCAGCTCTCGGGAGCGGGACTCCTACGAGCAGTACTTC
- | - | TRBJ2-1 | TRBV7-9 | CASSLIGGINYNEQFF | TGTGCCAGCAGCTTAATTGGGGGGATCAACTACAATGAGCAGTTCTTC
- | - | TRBJ1-2 | TRBV11-2 | CASSLFGDYGYTF | TGTGCCAGCAGCTTATTCGGTGATTATGGCTACACCTTC
TRBD1 | - | TRBJ1-1 | TRBV27 | CASSYDRVGRDTEAFF | TGTGCCAGCAGTTACGACAGGGTAGGGAGGGACACTGAAGCTTTCTTT
- | - | TRBJ1-1 | TRBV5-6 | CASSFWFTGNTEAFF | TGTGCCAGCAGCTTTTGGTTTACAGGGAACACTGAAGCTTTCTTT
- | once | TRBJ2-2 | TRBV27 | CASSSRGGSTGELFF | TGTGCCAGCAGTTCCAGGGGAGGGAGCACCGGGGAGCTGTTTTTT
TRBD1 | once | TRBJ2-7 | TRBV27 | CASGTGPPYEQYF | TGTGCCAGCGGGACAGGTCCTCCCTACGAGCAGTACTTC
- | - | TRBJ2-3 | TRBV7-8 | CASSLEVGQQRTSTDTQYF | TGTGCCAGCAGCTTAGAAGTCGGACAGCAAAGGACTAGCACAGATACGCAGTATTTT
- | - | TRBJ2-7 | TRBV7-9 | CASSLEASSSYEQYF | TGTGCCAGCAGCTTAGAAGCCAGTAGTTCCTACGAGCAGTACTTC
- | - | TRBJ1-1 | TRBV6-1 | CASTRLRGTAFF | TGTGCCAGCACAAGACTTAGGGGTACAGCTTTCTTT
TRBD1 | - | TRBJ1-5 | TRBV7-3 | CASSLLPGQGNQPQHF | TGTGCCAGCAGCCTACTACCGGGACAGGGGAATCAGCCCCAGCATTTT
TRBD2 | - | TRBJ2-7 | TRBV7-9 | CASSPRLAGEQYF | TGTGCCAGCAGCCCTCGACTAGCTGGGGAGCAGTACTTC
TRBD1 | once | TRBJ2-7 | TRBV2 | CASWDRGSYEQYF | TGTGCCAGCTGGGACAGGGGCTCCTACGAGCAGTACTTC
- | - | TRBJ2-1 | TRBV4-1 | CASTSAPGFYNEQFF | TGCGCCAGCACCTCAGCCCCGGGATTCTACAATGAGCAGTTCTTC
- | - | TRBJ1-1 | TRBV7-9 | CASSPNLGRENTEAFF | TGTGCCAGCAGCCCTAACTTGGGACGAGAGAACACTGAAGCTTTCTTT
TRBD2 | - | TRBJ2-1 | TRBV9 | CASSGTSVDNEQFF | TGTGCCAGCAGCGGGACTAGCGTCGACAATGAGCAGTTCTTC
TRBD2 | once | TRBJ2-2 | TRBV28 | CASSILAGTGELFF | TGTGCCAGCAGTATCTTAGCGGGCACCGGGGAGCTGTTTTTT
TRBD1 | - | TRBJ1-4 | TRBV27 | CASRWTGNGGLDEKLFF | TGTGCCAGCAGATGGACAGGGAATGGGGGTTTAGATGAAAAACTGTTTTTT
- | - | TRBJ1-5 | TRBV6-1 | CASSDAGYNQPQHF | TGTGCCAGCAGTGACGCAGGGTACAATCAGCCCCAGCATTTT
- | - | TRBJ1-2 | TRBV29-1 | CSVPRGDGYTF | TGCAGCGTCCCGAGGGGGGACGGCTACACCTTC